Detailed here is one TCR beta chain. Its antigen is unknown. From each donor, a 2.5 ml peripheral blood sample was drawn into PAXgene tubes and stored at -80 degrees C. Total RNA was isolated from whole blood with the PAXgene blood miRNA kit on an automated QIAcube, without T cell sorting. Deep TCRalpha and TCRbeta repertoire profiling with unique molecular barcoding was performed on peripheral blood of monozygotic twin pairs concordant or discordant for inflammatory bowel disease. For every twin pair, smoking habits were documented, and each individual was categorised as a current, former or never smoker. The library was built by means of 5' RACE. Each TCR library was prepared from around 3,200 ng of total RNA. cDNA was synthesized with SMARTScribe reverse transcriptase in eight separate reactions per sample. During cDNA synthesis, template switching was used to introduce unique molecular identifiers that contained a 6-nucleotide sample barcode. TCRalpha and TCRbeta cDNA was amplified in two nested PCRs of approximately 17 and 9 cycles, and bead purification was carried out after each PCR. Before amplification, the cDNA was treated with uracil DNA-glycosylase and purified using the QIAquick PCR purification kit. The second PCR was the step at which Illumina TruSeq-compatible adapters and sample-specific barcodes were added. Library quality and concentration were assessed using TapeStation and Qubit, and 4.5 to 6.5 ng of each library was pooled. The pooled libraries were sequenced with 2 x 100 bp reads and custom sequencing primers on an Illumina HiSeq2500 single-index Rapid Run. In the authors' own workflow: MiGEC version 1.2.6 was used for UMI-based consensus assembly to correct PCR and sequencing errors. MiXCR version 2.1.1 was used to carry out V(D)J alignment, clonotype assembly and CDR3 extraction. Normalisation of gene usage, clonotype sharing and MAIT/NKT TCR abundance was achieved by analysing the top 1000, 10 000 and 20 000 clonotypes per sample. After downsampling to 27 000 UMIs, diversity was calculated as the inverse Simpson index using the vegan R package. Paired Mann-Whitney U tests on discordant twin pairs were used, with Benjamini-Hochberg multiple-testing correction. TCRdb reprocessed the reads, and each CDR3 protein sequence is entered once, without DNA. TCRdb assigned the V and J calls; the authors' analysis was not used. The sample table on file contains fewer than 450,000 distinct CDR3 sequences. Of the sample, 2.5% to 3% falls within the top ten clones.

The sample comes from a study of monozygotic twins with inflammatory bowel disease (dated by TCRdb to about 2019). About the full investigation: In total, around 28 monozygotic twin pairs made up the full study: 19 Danish pairs, all IBD-discordant, plus nine German pairs, of which four were IBD-concordant and five were IBD-discordant. Each individual had, on average, about 151 000 unique TCRalpha sequences and 181 000 unique TCRbeta sequences available for analysis. Within discordant pairs, disease-associated traits were sought mainly by comparing IBD patients with their genetically identical healthy co-twins. On the study overall, not on this receptor specifically: The analysis was unable to tell different T cell subtypes apart. Repertoire similarity did not differ between concordant and discordant twins, possibly due to limited statistical power. A decrease in TCRbeta repertoire diversity, as measured by inverse Simpson index, was observed in IBD patients compared with their healthy co-twins. Because patients were on differing immunosuppressive treatments, the repertoires may have picked up extra background noise and inter-individual variability. No single strong signal or clonotype linked to IBD turned up in the results, so the idea that one exists was not supported. IBD patients shared fewer clonotypes with other individuals than healthy twins did, most markedly in patients showing signs of disease activity.

The CDR3 runs 14 residues from the cysteine to the phenylalanine. There is no recorded DNA. For CDR1 and CDR2, the germline V gene (reference sequence) lists SEHNR and FQNEAQ. The chain is encoded by TRBV7-9 joined to TRBJ2-5; the D gene TCRdb calls, TRBD1, cannot be checked with no DNA. The sequence came from a human donor with ulcerative colitis or Crohn's disease, or a healthy co-twin of an affected twin (not recorded which). Sequencing input: blood. The CDR3 reads as follows: CASSRRTGQETQYF.